This T cell receptor (beta chain) was obtained from a study of CD8 T cells in Susac syndrome. The CDR3 runs 15 residues. V shed 3 bases and J 0 bases; nucleotides not matched to a gene: 3. Germline V gene sequence: CDR1 SGHDN, CDR2 FVKESK. The diagnostic criteria were recently defined, and patients with Susac syndrome met them for definite or probable disease. RNA was extracted with the RNeasy kit, and a quantity of roughly 0.5 to 1 ug was reverse transcribed using random hexamers. It was immunoSEQ multiplex PCR that amplified TCR beta CDR3 across 54 Vbeta and 13 Jbeta. TCRdb re-analysed the immunoSEQ multiplex PCR reads in MiXCR, keeping a single row per CDR3 protein. The sample lists about 75,000 distinct CDR3 sequences, around 94% occurring once. This clonotype was seen only once.

The chain couples TRBV14 to TRBJ1-2; TRBD1 matches 8 bases. The sequenced sample was CD8+ T cells from PBMCs. The source of this sequence is a human donor with Susac syndrome. CDR3 bases: TGTGCCAGCAGCCACGGACAGGGAGCTAACTATGGCTACACCTTC. Translated: CASSHGQGANYGYTF.